Listed here are 28 T cell receptor beta chains from one sample, sequenced in a study of blood T cells in healthy people across ages (dated by TCRdb to 2013 to 2016). The receptor library was made with 5' RACE. Data came from an Illumina HiSeq 2500. A second PCR of about 7 to 12 cycles was run with a J-beta primer mix and a sample-barcoded 5' primer. In-frame beta chains were kept once TCRdb had trimmed the public reads at Q25 with fastp and called clones with MiXCR. Each entry merges the rows of one CDR3 protein and shows their most common DNA and genes. Here the sample has over 950,000 distinct CDR3 sequences; under 40% occur a single time. The ten biggest clones cover about an eighth of the sample. The sample taken for sequencing was blood. The source is a man aged 18 to 30 in good health.

The V and J genes are TRBV7-9 and TRBJ2-4, with D tentatively TRBD1 or TRBD2 (5 bases each). This CDR3 contains 14 residues. The V and J ends lost 5 bases and 2 bases respectively, with 10 bases between them. Looked up from germline, CDR1 is SEHNR and CDR2 is FQNEAQ (reference sequence). CDR3 DNA sequence: TGTGCCAGCAGCCAGGAGGACACCAAAAACATTCAGTACTTC. Amino acid sequence: CASSQEDTKNIQYF.

The gene calls are TRBV12-3 or TRBV12-4 and TRBJ2-1; D may match TRBD1 or TRBD2 (5 bases each). The CDR3 sequence is 17 residues long. The V and J ends lost 1 base and 10 bases respectively, with 23 bases between them. CDR3 sequence reads: CASSLGSGTSMSREQFF. DNA of the CDR3: TGTGCCAGCAGTTTAGGATCGGGGACCTCAATGTCCCGGGAGCAGTTCTTC.

V usage is TRBV27 and J usage is TRBJ2-1, with D unclear. The end of the DNA aligns better with TRBJ2-7, so the J call may be wrong. The CDR3 spans 21 residues. CDR1 and CDR2 from the germline V gene are MNHEY and SMNVEV (reference sequence). In DNA, the CDR3 is TGTGCCAGCAGTCCATATTGGCACTACTCCACAGTCCGAAGCTCCTACAATGAGCAGTACTTC. Its translation: CASSPYWHYSTVRSSYNEQYF.

The V gene is TRBV29-1, the J gene TRBJ2-5; no clear D. V was cut by 3 bases and J by 0 bases, with 11 bases left in between. Germline V gene sequence: CDR1 SQVTM, CDR2 ANQGSEA. CDR3 length: 14 residues. The CDR3 sequence: CSVDVRPYQETQYF. CDR3 DNA sequence: TGCAGCGTTGACGTCAGACCGTACCAAGAGACCCAGTACTTC. The variable domain in full, completed from reference TRBV29-1 and TRBJ2-5, reads SAVISQKPSRDICQRGTSLTIQCQVDSQVTMMFWYRQQPGQSLTLIATANQGSEATYESGFVIDKFPISRPNLTFSTLTVSNMSPEDSSIYLCSVDVRPYQETQYFGPGTRLLVL.

This clonotype was counted only a few times. The CDR3 DNA sequence: TGTGCCAGCAGCTTGACGGGGTATACGCAGTATTTT. As protein: CASSLTGYTQYF. The genes are TRBV13 and TRBJ2-3; D is possibly TRBD2 (5 bases). The CDR3 length is 12 residues. Trimming stripped 3 bases from V and 7 bases from J, with 8 bases between. Germline V gene lookup returns CDR1 PRHDT and CDR2 FYEKMQ (reference sequence).

CDR3 coding DNA: TGCGCCAGCAGCTTGCCCCAGGGGAGCTCCTACAATGAGCAGTTCTTC. This translates into CASSLPQGSSYNEQFF. This sequence joins TRBV5-1 and TRBJ2-1; weak D call: TRBD1 (6 bases). This CDR3 has 16 amino acids. CDR1 is SGHRS and CDR2 is YFSETQ in the germline V gene. Trimming stripped 1 base from V and 0 bases from J, with 11 bases between.

The chain links TRBV7-8 to TRBJ2-1; 7 nucleotides line up with TRBD1. The germline V gene has CDR1 SGHVS and CDR2 FQNEAQ. V lost 5 bases to trimming and J lost 3 bases; unmatched junction nucleotides: 7. This CDR3 contains 15 residues. The CDR3 bases are TGTGCCAGCAGCCCAGCGACAGGGTTCTACAATGAGCAGTTCTTC. The encoded protein is CASSPATGFYNEQFF.

This clonotype was observed a few times. The V gene is TRBV10-3, the J gene TRBJ2-3, with 9 bases identical to TRBD1. CDR3 length: 15 residues. Looked up from germline, CDR1 is ENHRY and CDR2 is SYGVKD. V lost 5 bases, J lost 2 bases, and 5 bases stayed unmatched. The CDR3 nucleotides are TGTGCCATCAGTCTAACAGGGGGCTTCACAGATACGCAGTATTTT. Protein: CAISLTGGFTDTQYF.

This clonotype has only a few counts. V usage is TRBV9 and J usage is TRBJ2-7; D ambiguous. Germline CDR1 and CDR2: SGDLS and YYNGEE. V lost 4 bases to trimming and J lost 5 bases, with 16 bases between them. The CDR3 loop spans 14 amino acids. CDR3 protein: CASSPSPLSDEQYF. The CDR3 DNA follows: TGTGCCAGCAGCCCTTCCCCCCTCAGCGACGAGCAGTACTTC.

This clonotype has a handful of counts. The chain links TRBV2 to TRBJ1-4; D unclear. The CDR3 sequence is 14 residues long. Germline assignment: CDR1 SNHLY and CDR2 FYNNEI. The germline V and J ends were trimmed by 6 bases and 5 bases, with 13 bases remaining between them. The CDR3 protein is CASRRGIRNEKLFF. Written as DNA, the CDR3 is TGTGCCAGCAGACGAGGTATACGGAATGAAAAACTGTTTTTT.

CDR3 nucleotide sequence: TGCAGTGCTAAAACCCCGGGACAGTTTAATTCACCCCTCCACTTT. Its protein is CSAKTPGQFNSPLHF. V is TRBV20-1 and J is TRBJ1-6, with 7 bases aligning to TRBD1. Germline V CDR1 and CDR2: DFQATT, SNEGSKA (reference sequence). V shed 4 bases, J shed 6 bases, and the junction held 9 bases outside the gene matches. There are 15 residues in the CDR3.

This clonotype has more than one count but fewer than ten. The chain carries TRBV12-3 or TRBV12-4 and TRBJ1-4; possibly TRBD1 for D (5 bases). V was shortened by 2 bases and J by 5 bases, with 12 bases between the two germline ends. There are 15 residues in the CDR3. The CDR3 spells CASSLRPGTNEKLFF. The CDR3 region has the DNA TGTGCCAGCAGTTTACGCCCGGGGACGAATGAAAAACTGTTTTTT.

The V gene is TRBV7-6, the J gene TRBJ1-1; the D is unclear. The V gene lost 1 base and the J gene lost 2 bases, with 8 bases spanning the gap. The CDR3 runs to 14 residues. Germline V gene sequence: CDR1 SGHVS, CDR2 FNYEAQ. CDR3 loop: CASSLGISNTEAFF. The CDR3, as DNA: TGTGCCAGCAGCTTAGGTATCTCTAACACTGAAGCTTTCTTT.

This clonotype has a handful of counts. The chain uses TRBV9 and TRBJ2-1; TRBD2 matches 9 bases. Looked up from germline, CDR1 is SGDLS and CDR2 is YYNGEE. The CDR3 contains 16 residues. The V gene end was trimmed by 0 bases and the J gene end by 4 bases; junction bases not matched to a gene: 5. The CDR3 coding sequence is TGTGCCAGCAGCGTAGACAGCGGGGGGACTTACAATGAGCAGTTCTTC. This gives the protein CASSVDSGGTYNEQFF.

The V gene is TRBV6-2 or TRBV6-3, the J gene TRBJ2-1, with 9 bases matching TRBD1. The J call is uncertain, as TRBJ2-7 better fits the DNA end. CDR3 size: 14 residues. Germline V gives CDR1 MNHEY, CDR2 SVGEGT. The CDR3 DNA reads TGTGCCAGCAGTGACGTGGGGACAGGGAACGAGCAGTACTTC. It yields the protein CASSDVGTGNEQYF.

Concerning this clonotype: A much larger clone lies one base from this, so it may be a read error. The chain combines TRBV7-9 with TRBJ2-3; unclear D gene. Germline lookup yields CDR1 SEHNR and CDR2 FQNEAQ (reference sequence). This CDR3 spans 14 amino acids. CDR3 protein: CASSPVRSTETQYF. DNA for the CDR3: TGTGCCAGCAGCCCCGTTCGCAGCACAGAGACGCAGTATTTT. The full variable domain, in which reference TRBV7-9 and TRBJ2-3 provide the parts outside the CDR3, is DTGVSQNPRHKITKRGQNVTFRCDPISEHNRLYWYRQTLGQGPEFLTYFQNEAQLEKSRLLSDRFSAERPKGSFSTLEIQRTEQGDSAMYLCASSPVRSTETQYFGPGTRLTVL.

The rearrangement uses TRBV20-1 and TRBJ2-5; 9 nucleotides match TRBD1. The J call is doubtful: the DNA matches TRBJ2-7 better. Germline CDR1 is DFQATT and CDR2 is SNEGSKA (reference sequence). The CDR3 sequence is 12 residues long. CDR3 DNA: TGCAGTGCGGGGGACAGGGTCAACGAGCAGTACTTC. It is translated as CSAGDRVNEQYF.

The chain links TRBV7-2 to TRBJ2-1; D remains unclear. TRBJ2-7 explains the end of the DNA better; the J call may be wrong. Per the germline V gene, CDR1 is SGHTA and CDR2 is FQGNSA. The CDR3 is made up of 18 amino acids. CDR3: CASSLVSAGMSSYNEQYF. CDR3 sequence (DNA): TGTGCCAGCAGCTTAGTGAGTGCCGGAATGAGCTCCTACAATGAGCAGTACTTC.

This chain links TRBV9 with TRBJ2-2; D may be TRBD1 (5 bases). This CDR3 region has 17 residues. In germline, CDR1 is SGDLS, CDR2 YYNGEE. Trimming took off 4 bases at V and 3 bases at J, with 19 bases between the two ends. The CDR3 loop is CASSPSRGPDYTGELFF. CDR3 nucleotides: TGTGCCAGCAGCCCAAGTAGGGGCCCAGACTACACCGGGGAGCTGTTTTTT.

The chain employs TRBV12-3 or TRBV12-4 and TRBJ2-3; the D is unclear. The CDR3 extends over 13 amino acids. The V end lost 1 base, the J end lost 15 bases, and 17 bases lay between the germline ends. CDR3 region: CASSLVHTDMQYF. CDR3 coding DNA: TGTGCCAGCAGTTTAGTCCACACAGATATGCAATATTTT.

This clonotype was seen just once. V and J are TRBV6-5 and TRBJ2-2; D remains unclear. Germline V gene lookup returns CDR1 MNHEY and CDR2 SVGAGI. The CDR3 runs 16 residues. V was cut by 3 bases and J by 5 bases, with 16 bases left in between. The CDR3 DNA follows: TGTGCCAGCAGTTATCTGGGCACCCCTGGAACCGGGGAGCTGTTTTTT. This sequence encodes CASSYLGTPGTGELFF.

Notes on this clonotype: The junction departs from germline at one end; a sequencing error may be responsible. The V call is TRBV12-3 or TRBV12-4, the J call TRBJ1-2; D may be TRBD1 (6 bases). The CDR3 is 14 amino acids. CDR3 DNA sequence: TGTGCCAGCAGCCCCCGACAGGCTAACTATGGCCACACCTTC. Amino acids: CASSPRQANYGHTF.

This clonotype was seen a handful of times. The chain recombines TRBV5-6 with TRBJ2-3; D perhaps matches TRBD1 (6 bases). Looked up from germline, CDR1 is SGHDT and CDR2 is YYEEEE. The CDR3 extends over 15 amino acids. Trimming removed 1 base at V and 6 bases at J, with 15 bases between. The CDR3 here is CASSLQGPRVDTQYF. DNA of the CDR3: TGTGCCAGCAGCTTGCAGGGGCCCCGGGTGGATACGCAGTATTTT.

This rearrangement joins TRBV5-1 to TRBJ1-1; unclear D gene. The CDR3 covers 14 residues. Deletions cut 0 bases from V and 1 base from J, with 7 bases between. Germline CDR1 is SGHRS and CDR2 is YFSETQ. This CDR3 is CASSLVAQNTEAFF. CDR3 sequence (DNA): TGCGCCAGCAGCTTGGTGGCACAGAACACTGAAGCTTTCTTT.

J is TRBJ1-5 and V is TRBV4-1; D is unresolved. This CDR3 contains 14 residues. Germline CDR1 MGHRA, CDR2 YSYEKL. Deletions cut 2 bases from V and 2 bases from J, with 7 bases between. For the CDR3, the DNA is TGCGCCAGCAGCCAATATAACGGCAATCAGCCCCAGCATTTT. Protein sequence: CASSQYNGNQPQHF.

This chain joins TRBV9 and TRBJ2-5; 9 nucleotides agree with TRBD1. The closer fit of TRBJ2-7 to the DNA end suggests the J call may be wrong. The CDR3 extends over 19 amino acids. CDR1 and CDR2 (germline): SGDLS, YYNGEE. The CDR3 protein is CASSHSDHYGDRAIPEQYF. The CDR3 coding sequence is TGTGCCAGCAGCCATTCGGACCATTACGGGGACAGGGCGATTCCCGAGCAGTACTTC.

The chain couples TRBV4-1 to TRBJ2-3; 11 nucleotides match TRBD2. This CDR3 is 17 amino acids long. In germline, CDR1 is MGHRA, CDR2 YSYEKL. Trimming cost V 5 bases and J 3 bases; bases outside gene matches: 10. The CDR3 DNA sequence: TGCGCCAGCAGCTATCGTCAACTAGCGGGGGCAACAGATACGCAGTATTTT. Amino acid sequence: CASSYRQLAGATDTQYF.

Details on this clonotype: A junction end diverges from the germline sequence, so it may reflect a read error. This chain connects TRBV20-1 to TRBJ2-7; the D gene is possibly TRBD2 (5 bases). Germline assignment: CDR1 DFQATT and CDR2 SNEGSKA (reference sequence). The CDR3 runs 16 residues. The CDR3, as DNA: TGCAGTGCACGGAAGAGGGTTTTGGGCTACTCCTACGGGCAGTACTTC. Amino acids: CSARKRVLGYSYGQYF.